What follows are 12 T cell receptor beta chains derived from one specimen sequenced in a study of blood T cell repertoires in COVID-19. Assay: immunoSEQ multiplex PCR; the TCRdb copy retains only in-frame clones and omits some. The repertoire holds around 250,000 clones, with 89% as singletons. Sequenced sample: peripheral blood. The receptors shown here come from a woman between 40 and 55 years old who had recovered from COVID-19.

This clone was observed a single time. The V call is TRBV7-3, the J call TRBJ1-1, with 8 bases that match TRBD1. J gave up 1 base and V 6 bases, and 13 bases lay outside the gene matches. CDR3 length: 17 amino acids. The V gene's germline CDR1 is SGHTA and CDR2 FQGTGA. The CDR3 nucleotides read TGTGCCAGCAGGTCGAGCCGAGATGGGACAGGGAACACTGAAGCTTTCTTT. Translating gives CASRSSRDGTGNTEAFF.

J is TRBJ2-7 and V is TRBV18; 8 bases are shared with TRBD2. The CDR3 has 14 residues. Trimming at V came to 6 bases and at J to 1 base, leaving 5 bases not matched to a gene. Germline V gene sequence: CDR1 KGHSH, CDR2 LQKENI. CDR3 sequence (DNA): TGTGCCAGCTCGTCCGGGACTAGTTCCTACGAGCAGTACTTC. Translated, it gives CASSSGTSSYEQYF.

This sequence joins TRBV2 and TRBJ1-5; 8 bases are shared with TRBD1. The CDR3 length is 15 residues. Germline V gene sequence: CDR1 SNHLY, CDR2 FYNNEI. With 6 bases clipped from V and 2 bases from J, the junction kept 6 bases outside the gene matches. The CDR3 nucleotides are TGTGCCAGCAGGGAACAGGGGGGAGGCAATCAGCCCCAGCATTTT. Its translation is CASREQGGGNQPQHF. Filled out from reference TRBV2 and TRBJ1-5, the complete variable domain reads EPEVTQTPSHQVTQMGQEVILRCVPISNHLYFYWYRQILGQKVEFLVSFYNNEISEKSEIFDDQFSVERPDGSNFTLKIRSTKLEDSAMYFCASREQGGGNQPQHFGDGTRLSIL.

The rearrangement joins TRBV27 to TRBJ2-1, with 9 bases aligning to TRBD2. The CDR3 spans 15 residues. Germline CDR1 MNHEY, CDR2 SMNVEV (reference sequence). V lost 5 bases to trimming and J lost 5 bases; unmatched junction nucleotides: 7. The CDR3: CASSPRAGGDNEQFF. Written as DNA, the CDR3 is TGTGCCAGCAGTCCGAGAGCGGGAGGAGACAATGAGCAGTTCTTC.

The gene calls are TRBV14 and TRBJ2-5, with a weak D call TRBD1 (6 bases). Trimming pared 1 base from V and 4 bases from J, leaving 7 bases between. CDR3 length: 13 amino acids. Germline V gene sequence: CDR1 SGHDN, CDR2 FVKESK. CDR3 in amino acids: CASSQAGAETQYF. Here the CDR3 DNA reads TGTGCCAGCAGCCAAGCAGGGGCAGAGACCCAGTACTTC.

V gene TRBV10-2 combines with J gene TRBJ2-3, with 7 bases matching TRBD1. The V and J ends lost 6 bases and 3 bases, in that order; junction bases with no gene match: 3. The CDR3 is 13 amino acids. Germline CDR1 is WSHSY and CDR2 is SAAADI. The CDR3 DNA reads TGCGCCAGCAGGACAGGGCGGACAGATACGCAGTATTTT. Protein sequence: CASRTGRTDTQYF.

This sequence joins TRBV19 and TRBJ2-2; D might be TRBD2 (7 bases). The CDR3 spans 18 residues. Deletions cut 5 bases from V and 5 bases from J, with 24 bases between. In germline, CDR1 is LNHDA, CDR2 SQIVND (reference sequence). The CDR3 DNA sequence: TGTGCCAGTAGTGGGGGGGGCAGGGGCTCCACCCGGACCGGGGAGCTGTTTTTT. Translating it yields CASSGGGRGSTRTGELFF.

DNA of the CDR3: TGTGCCAGCAGCCAAGACAGGGTAGGCGGGGAGCTGTTTTTT. This codes for CASSQDRVGGELFF. This sequence joins TRBV3-1 (or the pseudogene TRBV3-2) and TRBJ2-2, with D possibly matching TRBD1 (5 bases). CDR1 is LGHDT, CDR2 YNNKEL, per germline (reference sequence). The CDR3 extends over 14 amino acids. Trimming removed 0 bases from V and 7 bases from J, with 9 bases in between.

V and J are TRBV5-1 and TRBJ1-1; TRBD1 is a possible D gene (6 bases). The CDR3 loop spans 14 amino acids. The germline V gene encodes CDR1 SGHRS and CDR2 YFSETQ. The germline V and J ends were trimmed by 3 bases and 0 bases, with 9 bases remaining between them. Here the CDR3 reads CASSSDSMNTEAFF. CDR3 sequence (DNA): TGCGCCAGCAGCTCGGACAGCATGAACACTGAAGCTTTCTTT. The full variable domain, completed using reference TRBV5-1 and TRBJ1-1, is KAGVTQTPRYLIKTRGQQVTLSCSPISGHRSVSWYQQTPGQGLQFLFEYFSETQRNKGNFPGRFSGRQFSNSRSEMNVSTLELGDSALYLCASSSDSMNTEAFFGQGTRLTVV.

This CDR3 reads CASSQGFARPQETQYF. The CDR3 DNA follows: TGCGCCAGCAGCCAAGGATTCGCGAGGCCACAAGAGACCCAGTACTTC. The V gene is TRBV4-1, the J gene TRBJ2-5; D gene unclear. The CDR3 runs 16 residues. V lost 1 base and J 2 bases, leaving 14 bases between the germline ends. Germline V lookup: CDR1 MGHRA, CDR2 YSYEKL.

The chain couples TRBV6-5 to TRBJ2-1; 11 bases fit TRBD1. Germline V gene data show CDR1 as MNHEY and CDR2 as SVGAGI. Germline trimming cut 2 bases from V and 5 bases from J; bases unmatched to any gene: 2. The CDR3 runs 15 residues. The CDR3 spells CASSYGTGGNNEQFF. In nucleotides, the CDR3 is TGTGCCAGCAGTTACGGGACAGGGGGTAACAATGAGCAGTTCTTC.

This rearrangement joins TRBV9 to TRBJ2-3; TRBD2 matches 7 bases. V lost 4 bases to trimming and J lost 0 bases; unmatched junction nucleotides: 11. The CDR3 has 17 residues. Germline V lookup: CDR1 SGDLS, CDR2 YYNGEE. The CDR3 loop reads CASSSGMTSPSTDTQYF. The CDR3 region has the DNA TGTGCCAGCAGCTCCGGAATGACTAGCCCAAGCACAGATACGCAGTATTTT.